This T cell receptor (beta chain) was obtained from a study of molecular identifiers for immune sequencing clone quantification. Study at large: In replicates, RNA from roughly 21,000 or 96,000 naive CD8 cells was split five ways, four sequenced.

Naive CD8 T cells underwent sorting with the CD8+CD4-CCR7+CD45RA+ definition. With listed TCR primers and previously described methods, bulk TCR libraries were prepared. Each CDR3 protein gets one entry after TCRdb re-called the PCR reads with MiXCR. The sample yields 300,000 to 400,000 distinct CDR3 sequences, about a fifth seen once. Study results and caveats: Clones exceeding 20 RNA copies carried over 99% of effector molecules but under 1% of naive-cell molecules.

This clonotype has a count of ten or more. Its antigen is unknown. Sequencing was performed on naive CD8+ T cells from blood, with Jurkat cell RNA spiked in. The subset: FACS-sorted CD8+CD4-CCR7+CD45RA+ naive T cells. The clonotype was recovered from a human donor in good health. Some libraries in this study had Jurkat cell RNA spiked in.

The CDR3 protein is CASSFRGNRETQYF. CDR3 nucleotide sequence: TGTGCCAGCAGCTTTAGGGGGAACAGGGAGACCCAGTACTTC. This chain links TRBV5-4 with TRBJ2-5, with TRBD1 as a possible D gene (6 bases). The CDR3 length is 14 residues. From germline, CDR1 is SGHNT and CDR2 YYREEE (reference sequence). Trimming took 2 bases from V and 5 from J, leaving 13 bases between them.